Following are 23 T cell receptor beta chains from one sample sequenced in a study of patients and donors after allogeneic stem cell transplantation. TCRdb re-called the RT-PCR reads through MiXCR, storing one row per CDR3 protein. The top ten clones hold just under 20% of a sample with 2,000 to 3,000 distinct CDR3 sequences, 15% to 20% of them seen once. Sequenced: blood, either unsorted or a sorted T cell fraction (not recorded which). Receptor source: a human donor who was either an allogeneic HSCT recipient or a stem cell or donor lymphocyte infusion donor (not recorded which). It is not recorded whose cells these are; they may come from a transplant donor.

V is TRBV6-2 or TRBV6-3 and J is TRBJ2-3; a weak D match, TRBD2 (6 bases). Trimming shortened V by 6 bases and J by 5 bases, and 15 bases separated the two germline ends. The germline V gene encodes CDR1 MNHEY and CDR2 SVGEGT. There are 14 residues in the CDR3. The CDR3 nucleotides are TGTGCCAGCAGGAGGAGGGAGGCCAGAGATACGCAGTATTTT. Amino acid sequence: CASRRREARDTQYF.

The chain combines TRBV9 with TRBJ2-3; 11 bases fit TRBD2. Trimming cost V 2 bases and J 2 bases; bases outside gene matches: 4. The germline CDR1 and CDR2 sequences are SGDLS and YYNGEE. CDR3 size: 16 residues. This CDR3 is CASSVGTSGFTDTQYF. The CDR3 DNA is TGTGCCAGCAGCGTGGGGACTAGCGGATTCACAGATACGCAGTATTTT.

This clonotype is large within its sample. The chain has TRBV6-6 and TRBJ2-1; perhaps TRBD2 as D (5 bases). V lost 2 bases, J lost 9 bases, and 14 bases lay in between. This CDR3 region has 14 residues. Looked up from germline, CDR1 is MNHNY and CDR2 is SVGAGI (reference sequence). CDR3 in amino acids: CASSYLEAEGEQFF. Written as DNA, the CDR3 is TGTGCCAGCAGTTACCTCGAGGCCGAGGGTGAGCAGTTCTTC.

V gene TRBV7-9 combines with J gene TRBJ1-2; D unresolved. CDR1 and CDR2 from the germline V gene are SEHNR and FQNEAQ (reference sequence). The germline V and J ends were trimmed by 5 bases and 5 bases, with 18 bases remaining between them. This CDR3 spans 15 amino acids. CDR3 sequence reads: CASSPPSADLYGYTF. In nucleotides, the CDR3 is TGTGCCAGCAGCCCCCCTTCCGCGGACTTGTATGGCTACACCTTC.

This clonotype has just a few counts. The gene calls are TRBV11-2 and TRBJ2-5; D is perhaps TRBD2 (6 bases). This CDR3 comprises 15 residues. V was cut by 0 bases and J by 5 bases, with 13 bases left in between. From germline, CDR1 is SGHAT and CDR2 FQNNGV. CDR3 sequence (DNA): TGTGCCAGCAGCTTAGATAGCGGAGGCGGGGAGACCCAGTACTTC. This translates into CASSLDSGGGETQYF.

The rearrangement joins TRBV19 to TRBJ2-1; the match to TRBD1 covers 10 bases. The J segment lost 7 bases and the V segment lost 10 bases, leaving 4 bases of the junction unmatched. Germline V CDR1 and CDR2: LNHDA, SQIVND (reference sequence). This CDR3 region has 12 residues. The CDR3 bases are TGTGCCACCCGACAGGGGGCGAATGAGCAGTTCTTC. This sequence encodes CATRQGANEQFF.

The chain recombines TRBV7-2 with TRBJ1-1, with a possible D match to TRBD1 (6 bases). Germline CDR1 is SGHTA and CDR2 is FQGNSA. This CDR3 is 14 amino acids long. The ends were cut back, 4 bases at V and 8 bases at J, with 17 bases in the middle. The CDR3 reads CASSSRQATKEAFF. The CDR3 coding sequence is TGTGCCAGCAGCTCCCGACAGGCTACCAAAGAAGCTTTCTTT.

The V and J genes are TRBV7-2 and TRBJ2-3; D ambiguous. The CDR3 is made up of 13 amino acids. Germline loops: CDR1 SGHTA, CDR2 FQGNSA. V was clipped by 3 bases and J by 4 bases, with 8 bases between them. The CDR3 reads CASSFGVADTQYF. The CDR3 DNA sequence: TGTGCCAGCAGCTTCGGAGTGGCAGATACGCAGTATTTT.

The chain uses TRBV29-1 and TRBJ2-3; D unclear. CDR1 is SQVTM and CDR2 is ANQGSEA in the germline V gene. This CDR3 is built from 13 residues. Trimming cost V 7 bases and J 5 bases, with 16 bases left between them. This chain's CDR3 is CSASFYQGDTQYF. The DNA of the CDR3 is TGCAGCGCCAGCTTCTACCAAGGAGATACGCAGTATTTT.

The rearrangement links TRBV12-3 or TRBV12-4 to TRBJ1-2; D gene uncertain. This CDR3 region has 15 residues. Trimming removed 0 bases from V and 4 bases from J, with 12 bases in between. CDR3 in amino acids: CASSLARRVSYGYTF. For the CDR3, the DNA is TGTGCCAGCAGTTTAGCGCGAAGGGTCTCCTATGGCTACACCTTC.

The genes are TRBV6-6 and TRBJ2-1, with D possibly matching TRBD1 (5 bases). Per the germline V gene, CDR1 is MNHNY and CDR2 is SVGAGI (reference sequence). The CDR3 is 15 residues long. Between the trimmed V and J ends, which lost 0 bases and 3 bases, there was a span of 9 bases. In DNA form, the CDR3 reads TGTGCCAGCAGTTACTCGCCAGGGCTCTACAATGAGCAGTTCTTC. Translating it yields CASSYSPGLYNEQFF.

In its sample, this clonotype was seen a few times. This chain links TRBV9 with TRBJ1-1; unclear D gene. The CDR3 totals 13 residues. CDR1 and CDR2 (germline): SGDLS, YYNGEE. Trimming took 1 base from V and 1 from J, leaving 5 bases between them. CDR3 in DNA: TGTGCCAGCAGCGTAAGTGCGAACACTGAAGCTTTCTTT. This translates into CASSVSANTEAFF.

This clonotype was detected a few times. CDR3: CATRPNLGVQETQYF. The DNA of the CDR3 is TGTGCCACCCGACCTAATTTGGGGGTCCAAGAGACCCAGTACTTC. V and J are TRBV12-3 or TRBV12-4 and TRBJ2-5; D possibly matches TRBD1 or TRBD2 (5 bases each). The V end lost 10 bases, the J end lost 1 base, and 19 bases lay between the germline ends. This CDR3 is 15 amino acids long.

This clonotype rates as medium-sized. CDR3 region: CASQQGVLQETQYF. CDR3 in DNA: TGTGCCAGCCAACAGGGGGTTTTGCAAGAGACCCAGTACTTC. The rearrangement joins TRBV9 to TRBJ2-5, with 8 bases aligning to TRBD1. The CDR3 consists of 14 residues. The V gene end was trimmed by 7 bases and the J gene end by 2 bases; junction bases not matched to a gene: 7. From germline, CDR1 is SGDLS and CDR2 YYNGEE.

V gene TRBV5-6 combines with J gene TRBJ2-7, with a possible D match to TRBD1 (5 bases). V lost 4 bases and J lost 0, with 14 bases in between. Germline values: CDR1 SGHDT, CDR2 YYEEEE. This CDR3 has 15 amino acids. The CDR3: CASSRDSRSSYEQYF. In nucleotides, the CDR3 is TGTGCCAGCAGCAGAGACAGTAGGAGCTCCTACGAGCAGTACTTC.

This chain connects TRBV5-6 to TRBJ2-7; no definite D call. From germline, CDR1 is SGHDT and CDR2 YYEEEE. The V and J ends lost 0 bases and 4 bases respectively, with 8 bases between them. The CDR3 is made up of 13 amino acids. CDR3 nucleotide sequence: TGTGCCAGCAGCTTGGATCAAAAATACGAGCAGTACTTC. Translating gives CASSLDQKYEQYF.

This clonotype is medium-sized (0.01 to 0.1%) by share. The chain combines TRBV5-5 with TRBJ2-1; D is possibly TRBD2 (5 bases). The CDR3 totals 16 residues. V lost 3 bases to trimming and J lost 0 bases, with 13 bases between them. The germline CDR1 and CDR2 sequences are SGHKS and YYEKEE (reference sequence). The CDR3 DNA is TGTGCCAGCAGCTGGACTGAACCCCTCTCCTACAATGAGCAGTTCTTC. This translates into CASSWTEPLSYNEQFF.

CDR3 bases: TGTGCCAGCAGTTACAGGGACACCGGGGAGCTGTTTTTT. Translated: CASSYRDTGELFF. The V call is TRBV6-2 or TRBV6-3, the J call TRBJ2-2; D unresolved. Germline V CDR1 and CDR2: MNHEY, SVGEGT. V lost 2 bases and J 3 bases, leaving 4 bases between the germline ends. The CDR3 has 13 amino acids.

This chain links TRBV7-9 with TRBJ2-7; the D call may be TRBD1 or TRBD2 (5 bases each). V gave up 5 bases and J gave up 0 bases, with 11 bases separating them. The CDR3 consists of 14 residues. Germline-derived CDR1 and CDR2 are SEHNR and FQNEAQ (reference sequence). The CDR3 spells CASSSFGASYEQYF. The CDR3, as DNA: TGTGCCAGCAGCAGTTTCGGGGCCTCCTACGAGCAGTACTTC.

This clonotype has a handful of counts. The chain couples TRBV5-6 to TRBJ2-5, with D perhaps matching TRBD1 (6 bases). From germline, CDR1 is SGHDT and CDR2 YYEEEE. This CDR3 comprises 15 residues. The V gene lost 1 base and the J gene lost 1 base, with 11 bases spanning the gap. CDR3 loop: CASSLRAGVQETQYF. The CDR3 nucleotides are TGTGCCAGCAGCTTGAGGGCAGGGGTCCAAGAGACCCAGTACTTC.

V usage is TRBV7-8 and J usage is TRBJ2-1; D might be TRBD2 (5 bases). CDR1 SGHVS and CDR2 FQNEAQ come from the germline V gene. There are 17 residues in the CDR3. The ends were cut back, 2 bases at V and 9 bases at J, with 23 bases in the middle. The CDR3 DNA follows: TGTGCCAGCAGCTTACCGCTCAGACTATCACCCCTAGCTGAGCAGTTCTTC. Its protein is CASSLPLRLSPLAEQFF.

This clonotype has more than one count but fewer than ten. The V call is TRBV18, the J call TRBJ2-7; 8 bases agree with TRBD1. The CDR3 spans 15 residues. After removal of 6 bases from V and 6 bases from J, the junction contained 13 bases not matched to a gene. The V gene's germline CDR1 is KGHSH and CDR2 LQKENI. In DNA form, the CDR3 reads TGTGCCAGCTCTCAAGCCGAGAGGACAGGGTCCGAGCAGTACTTC. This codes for CASSQAERTGSEQYF.

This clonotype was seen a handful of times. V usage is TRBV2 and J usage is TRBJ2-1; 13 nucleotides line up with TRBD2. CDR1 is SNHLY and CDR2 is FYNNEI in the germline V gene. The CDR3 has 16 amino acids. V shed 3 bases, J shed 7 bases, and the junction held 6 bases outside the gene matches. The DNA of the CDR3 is TGTGCCAGCAGTGAGTTGACTAGCGGGAGGTCGAATGAGCAGTTCTTC. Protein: CASSELTSGRSNEQFF.